Sequencing of this TCR beta chain was carried out in a study of T cells expressing NK-cell markers. Across the study: The sequencing cohort of eight donors included seven HCMV-seropositive individuals and one seronegative individual.

5'RACE template switching built TCR beta cDNA with unique molecular identifiers. Using the 5' RACE reads, TCRdb records one entry per CDR3 protein without DNA. The repertoire shows about 400,000 distinct CDR3 sequences; the top ten hold about 11%. Study conclusions and caveats: In more than 5 donors, dominant CD3+CD56+NKG2C+ clones formed roughly 1.0-7.5% of CD8+ cells.

As regards this clonotype: Its antigen is undetermined.

This TCR came from a woman in her 50s in good health. Specimen: blood T cells: a sorted CD56 or NKG2C T cell subset, CD4+ or CD8+ T cells, or bulk PBMC T cells (not recorded which).

CDR3 in amino acids: CASSFILFGQSDTGELFF. The V gene is TRBV7-8, the J gene TRBJ2-2; the D call of TRBD1 rests on TCRdb alone, since no DNA is present to check it. The CDR3 is 18 residues long. Germline CDR1 and CDR2: SGHVS and FQNEAQ.